The rows below give T cell receptor beta chains drawn from one sample of a study of Ad26.COV2.S vaccination and SARS-CoV-2 variants. Assay used: immunoSEQ multiplex PCR; TCRdb lists only in-frame clones, some missing. The sample has around 340,000 clones, around nine tenths seen once. This sample comprised peripheral blood, obtained in a trial of Ad26.COV2.S vaccine versus placebo. These receptors originate from a person aged 18 to 65 who received the Ad26.COV2.S COVID-19 vaccine or a placebo. CDR3s leave out the opening cysteine and the closing phenylalanine or tryptophan.

J | V | CDR3
TRBJ1-1 | TRBV29-1 | SVVGQGNTEAF
TRBJ1-6 | TRBV11-3 | ASSLPRPYNSPLH
TRBJ2-1 | TRBV18 | ASSPQQGGEQF
TRBJ1-3 | TRBV3-1/TRBV3-2 | ASSQGAGGNTIY
TRBJ1-1 | TRBV6-5 | ASTTSGTERTEAF
TRBJ1-5 | TRBV27 | ASSPHRGGGNSNQPQH
TRBJ1-1 | TRBV7-9 | ASSLGGEAF
TRBJ2-1 | TRBV19 | ASSARLAGSGRNEQF
TRBJ1-5 | TRBV6-5 | ASQSGEVGNQPQH
TRBJ2-1 | TRBV4-3 | ASSQEGGLSSYNEQF
TRBJ1-5 | TRBV6-5 | ASSSERGHQPQH
TRBJ1-4 | TRBV2 | ASSAPVLTGRGEKLF
TRBJ1-2 | TRBV28 | ASSRQGAHTFYGYT
TRBJ2-3 | TRBV9 | ASSVFWSLAGSTDTQY
TRBJ2-7 | TRBV7-9 | ASSLSQGARLY
TRBJ2-3 | TRBV10-3 | AISERGTANTDTQY
TRBJ2-2 | TRBV9 | ASSANTGELF
TRBJ1-1 | TRBV4-3 | ASSQRMDTEAF
TRBJ2-5 | TRBV11-3 | ASSVGGTTETQY
TRBJ2-2 | TRBV11-2 | ASSPDRIHTGELF
TRBJ2-5 | TRBV5-1 | ASSGWGLSETQY
TRBJ1-1 | TRBV2 | AIPLNTEAF
TRBJ2-7 | TRBV19 | ASNPDVNSYEQY
TRBJ1-4 | TRBV9 | ASSLGTGNEKLF
TRBJ1-6 | TRBV19 | ASSGGQGHSPLH
TRBJ2-3 | TRBV28 | ASSAAGIRTDTQY
TRBJ2-5 | TRBV18 | ASSRGQGIQETQY
TRBJ1-2 | TRBV6-1 | ASSEWEGEGYT
TRBJ1-2 | TRBV5-1 | ASSLRTQGGYT
TRBJ1-1 | TRBV5-1 | ASSLEQGSIEAF
TRBJ1-4 | TRBV2 | ASIPRTNEKLF
TRBJ2-5 | TRBV6-5 | ASRDRVFETQY
TRBJ2-1 | TRBV3-1/TRBV3-2 | ASSQDGGSIPDEQF
TRBJ1-1 | TRBV19 | ASRIRGNTEAF
TRBJ2-3 | TRBV9 | ASSGTGTGVTQY
TRBJ2-1 | TRBV11-2 | ASSSRLSNYNEQF
TRBJ2-3 | TRBV24-1 | ATSDGTDTQY
TRBJ2-7 | TRBV29-1 | SVGGGRQGYEQY
TRBJ2-7 | TRBV18 | ASSFPTGAPIYEQY
TRBJ2-3 | TRBV24-1 | ATSDRTSVTDTQY
TRBJ2-1 | TRBV5-6 | ASSFLAYNEQF
TRBJ1-4 | TRBV5-1 | ASSLFSSNEKLF
TRBJ2-5 | TRBV7-9 | ASSRHWGGETQY
TRBJ1-2 | TRBV5-1 | ASSITGTGHGYT
TRBJ2-5 | TRBV27 | ASSRTLQNQETQY
TRBJ2-7 | TRBV25-1 | ASSEWDRSYEQY
TRBJ2-1 | TRBV7-2 | ASSLAAGVYNEQF
TRBJ1-4 | TRBV6-5 | ASSRFGTNEKLF
TRBJ2-2 | TRBV4-2 | ASSHGLASTGELF
TRBJ2-7 | TRBV11-1 | ASRGGLFYEQY
TRBJ2-5 | TRBV5-4 | ASSLYPGRGGAETQY
TRBJ2-1 | TRBV4-3 | ASSPGLAGDYNEQF
TRBJ1-2 | TRBV11-2 | ASSRPGVGYT
TRBJ1-3 | TRBV19 | ASSIPGGSSGNTIY
TRBJ1-4 | TRBV5-8 | ASSFLRGTNEKLF